Listed below are T cell receptor beta chains from one sample, sequenced in a study of T-cell memory formation after mild COVID-19. TCRdb recomputed calls from the 5' RACE reads with MiXCR, one row per CDR3 protein. Of approximately 300,000 distinct CDR3 sequences listed, 15% to 20% are singletons. Specimen: PBMCs or a T cell subset sorted from them (not recorded which). The receptors stem from a man aged 18 to 30 who had mild COVID-19 (a few samples of this study predate the infection). Cell type and time point are not known. Each CDR3 is given with its conserved first and last residue. The D gene is left open where the match is weak. Only part of the rows carry a size: once, few, many, or a class if the clone is expanded.

J gene | CDR3 length | D gene | V gene | clone size | CDR3 DNA | CDR3 protein
TRBJ1-1 | 12 | - | TRBV6-5 | - | TGTGCCAGCAGTCGACAGAGTTCTGAAGCTTTCTTT | CASSRQSSEAFF
TRBJ2-3 | 14 | - | TRBV5-1 | few | TGCGCCAGCAGCTTGCCGCAGGGCACAGATACGCAGTATTTT | CASSLPQGTDTQYF
TRBJ2-5 | 18 | TRBD2 | TRBV20-1 | once | TGCAGTGCTAGAGATCGAGGGACTAGCGGGGGGATACAAGAGACCCAGTACTTC | CSARDRGTSGGIQETQYF
TRBJ2-3 | 13 | - | TRBV2 | - | TGTGCCAGCAGTTCCACACGGCCAGATACGCAGTATTTT | CASSSTRPDTQYF
TRBJ1-2 | 15 | - | TRBV7-2 | - | TGTGCCAGCAGCGTAGGGGGACCGAGTTACTATGGCTACACCTTC | CASSVGGPSYYGYTF
TRBJ1-4 | 15 | - | TRBV12-3/TRBV12-4 | few | TGTGCCAGCAGGGGACTCGGATCAACTAATGAAAAACTGTTTTTT | CASRGLGSTNEKLFF
TRBJ2-1 | 14 | TRBD1 | TRBV7-9 | few | TGTGCCAGCATTGACAGGGGTTCCTACAATGAGCAGTTCTTC | CASIDRGSYNEQFF
TRBJ2-3 | 16 | TRBD2 | TRBV9 | - | TGTGCCAGCAGCAACCGTAGCGGGGGGGCCGGGGATACGCAGTATTTT | CASSNRSGGAGDTQYF
TRBJ2-3 | 15 | - | TRBV24-1 | - | TGTGCCACCAGTGATTTACGGTCAGGGGACGATACGCAGTATTTT | CATSDLRSGDDTQYF
TRBJ1-2 | 14 | - | TRBV6-5 | few | TGTGCCAGCACCCGCGTTGGAAAACGTTATGGCTACACCTTC | CASTRVGKRYGYTF
TRBJ1-1 | 13 | - | TRBV29-1 | few | TGCAGCGCCTCTGGGGCATTTTACACTGAAGCTTTCTTT | CSASGAFYTEAFF
TRBJ2-5 | 14 | TRBD2 | TRBV9 | - | TGTGCCAGCTCGAGAGCGGGGGGTTCGGAGACCCAGTACTTC | CASSRAGGSETQYF
TRBJ2-1 | 15 | - | TRBV29-1 | few | TGCAGCGTGTCGGGACCGTGGCTGGCCTACAATGAGCAGTTCTTC | CSVSGPWLAYNEQFF
TRBJ1-2 | 13 | - | TRBV5-1 | many | TGCGCCAGCAGCTTAGTAGGCAGTTCTGGCTACACCTTC | CASSLVGSSGYTF
TRBJ1-5 | 12 | - | TRBV7-9 | - | TGTGCCAGCAGCTATGGAGGGCAGCCCCAGCATTTT | CASSYGGQPQHF
TRBJ1-2 | 16 | - | TRBV29-1 | few | TGCAGCGTTGGTACGGGACCGACCTCTACCAACTATGGCTACACCTTC | CSVGTGPTSTNYGYTF
TRBJ2-7 | 10 | - | TRBV20-1 | many | TGCAGTGCGGCGGACGTCGGACAGTACTTC | CSAADVGQYF
TRBJ2-3 | 12 | - | TRBV10-3 | - | TGTGCCATCAGTGAGTGGGAGGATACGCAGTATTTT | CAISEWEDTQYF
TRBJ1-5 | 15 | TRBD1 | TRBV6-2/TRBV6-3 | - | TGTGCCAGCAGTTACCGGACAGGGGGCAATCAGCCCCAGCATTTT | CASSYRTGGNQPQHF
TRBJ2-1 | 16 | TRBD1 | TRBV5-4 | - | TGTGCCAGCAGCTCCGCAGGGGGCCGATCCTACAATGAGCAGTTCTTC | CASSSAGGRSYNEQFF
TRBJ1-2 | 16 | - | TRBV7-2 | - | TGTGCCAGCAGCTCCTCGGTGGGCATCAGCCATTATGGCTACACCTTC | CASSSSVGISHYGYTF
TRBJ1-3 | 16 | TRBD1 | TRBV4-2 | - | TGTGCCAGCAGCCACCCTACAGGGGAATACGGAAACACCATATATTTT | CASSHPTGEYGNTIYF
TRBJ1-2 | 14 | - | TRBV5-1 | few | TGCGCCAGCAGCTTGGAGTCAGGGATCCATGGCTACACCTTC | CASSLESGIHGYTF
TRBJ2-1 | 15 | - | TRBV7-8 | - | TGTGCCAGCAGCATACACTCGAGCTCCTACAATGAGCAGTTCTTC | CASSIHSSSYNEQFF
TRBJ2-5 | 14 | - | TRBV7-2 | - | TGTGCCAGCAGCTCCACCCTGGTTCGGGAGACCCAGTACTTC | CASSSTLVRETQYF
TRBJ1-2 | 16 | TRBD1 | TRBV14 | - | TGTGCCAGCAGCTTAACCCCGGGACAGGGACCCTATGGCTACACCTTC | CASSLTPGQGPYGYTF
TRBJ2-3 | 16 | TRBD2 | TRBV7-3 | few | TGTGCCAGCAGCAGAGGACTAGCGGGTTCCGCGGATACGCAGTATTTT | CASSRGLAGSADTQYF
TRBJ2-2 | 16 | - | TRBV4-3 | - | TGCGCCAGCAGCCAAGACCCGGGGCTTGGCACCGGGGAGCTGTTTTTT | CASSQDPGLGTGELFF